These 10 T cell receptor beta chains were sequenced from one sample in a study of shared clonotypes between healthy human individuals. Some clones are missing from TCRdb's copy, which holds only in-frame ones; the method was immunoSEQ multiplex PCR. Of about 980,000 clones detected, 76% appear once; the ten largest clones hold about 1.5%. What was sequenced was memory CD4+ T cells sorted from blood. Subset: CD45RA-negative fraction. The source is a man aged 18 to 35 in good health.

V usage is TRBV5-1 and J usage is TRBJ2-3, with 14 bases fitting TRBD2. Germline V gene sequence: CDR1 SGHRS, CDR2 YFSETQ. The CDR3 is 17 amino acids. The junction had 10 bases not matched to a gene; V was cut back by 4 bases and J by 6 bases. CDR3 loop: CASSVTGTSGSEDTQYF. The CDR3 DNA reads TGCGCCAGCAGCGTTACCGGGACTAGCGGGAGTGAGGATACGCAGTATTTT.

The J gene is TRBJ2-5, the V gene TRBV5-1; TRBD1 matches 7 bases. V lost 0 bases, J lost 2 bases, and 7 bases stayed unmatched. The CDR3 contains 16 residues. The V gene's germline CDR1 is SGHRS and CDR2 YFSETQ. The CDR3 DNA reads TGCGCCAGCAGCTTGGGGGAAACAGGGGCGCAAGAGACCCAGTACTTC. Translated: CASSLGETGAQETQYF.

The chain couples TRBV11-2 to TRBJ2-7; D is ambiguous. This CDR3 contains 16 residues. V was trimmed by 4 bases and J by 4 bases, leaving 20 bases between them. Germline V gene sequence: CDR1 SGHAT, CDR2 FQNNGV. The CDR3 spells CASSSLPGPPEYEQYF. In DNA form, the CDR3 reads TGTGCCAGCAGCTCTTTACCGGGTCCTCCGGAGTACGAGCAGTACTTC.

The rearrangement uses TRBV5-1 and TRBJ1-4; D remains ambiguous. The V end was cut by 0 bases, the J end by 7 bases, with 7 bases between. The CDR3 runs to 13 residues. Per germline, CDR1 SGHRS and CDR2 YFSETQ. The CDR3 DNA is TGCGCCAGCAGCTTGGTGGGTGGTGAAAAACTGTTTTTT. Translation gives CASSLVGGEKLFF.

This sequence joins TRBV7-9 and TRBJ1-5; 7 bases are shared with TRBD1. The CDR3 has 14 residues. CDR1 is SEHNR, CDR2 FQNEAQ, per germline (reference sequence). Trimming at V came to 5 bases and at J to 2 bases, leaving 3 bases not matched to a gene. For the CDR3, the DNA is TGTGCCAGCAGCGCAGGGACAGGCAATCAGCCCCAGCATTTT. The encoded protein is CASSAGTGNQPQHF. Based on the CDR3 plus reference TRBV7-9 and TRBJ1-5, the full variable domain is DTGVSQNPRHKITKRGQNVTFRCDPISEHNRLYWYRQTLGQGPEFLTYFQNEAQLEKSRLLSDRFSAERPKGSFSTLEIQRTEQGDSAMYLCASSAGTGNQPQHFGDGTRLSIL.

As for this clone: Different DNA sequences within this sample yield the same CDR3. The CDR3 sequence: CASRRQGNTEAFF. As DNA, the CDR3 is TGTGCCAGCCGCCGACAGGGGAACACTGAAGCTTTCTTT. The chain employs TRBV28 and TRBJ1-1; TRBD1 matches at 7 bases. J lost 1 base, V lost 8 bases, and 4 bases had no gene match. This CDR3 has 13 amino acids. Looked up from germline, CDR1 is MDHEN and CDR2 is SYDVKM.

The chain uses TRBV4-1 and TRBJ2-1; 11 positions match TRBD1. This CDR3 has 17 residues. Trimming took 3 bases from V and 4 from J; bases not matched to a gene: 8. The germline V gene has CDR1 MGHRA and CDR2 YSYEKL. The CDR3 loop is CASSQAGTGGSYNEQFF. CDR3 sequence (DNA): TGCGCCAGCAGCCAGGCCGGGACAGGGGGGTCTTACAATGAGCAGTTCTTC.

The genes are TRBV30 and TRBJ2-7; 11 positions match TRBD1. Germline loops: CDR1 GTSNPN, CDR2 SVGIG (reference sequence). This CDR3 spans 14 amino acids. Trimming took 5 bases from V and 7 from J; bases not matched to a gene: 10. The CDR3 DNA sequence: TGTGCCTGGGTTCCGGGACAGGGGGAAAAGGAGCAGTACTTC. This codes for CAWVPGQGEKEQYF.

As DNA, the CDR3 is TGTGCTAGTGGTTTGGTACAGGACTGTCAGCCCCAGCATTTT. It codes for CASGLVQDCQPQHF. The chain couples TRBV12-5 to TRBJ1-5; a weak D match, TRBD1 (5 bases). CDR3 size: 14 residues. The germline CDR1 and CDR2 sequences are LGHNT and FRNRAP. The V end lost 0 bases, the J end lost 6 bases, and 9 bases lay between the germline ends. Supplemented by reference TRBV12-5 and TRBJ1-5, the full variable domain reads DARVTQTPRHKVTEMGQEVTMRCQPILGHNTVFWYRQTMMQGLELLAYFRNRAPLDDSGMPKDRFSAEMPDATLATLKIQPSEPRDSAVYFCASGLVQDCQPQHFGDGTRLSIL.

A note on this clone: The same CDR3 also results from other DNA sequences found in this sample. The gene calls are TRBV9 and TRBJ2-3, with 9 bases that match TRBD2. Trimming at V came to 1 base and at J to 4 bases, leaving 7 bases not matched to a gene. The CDR3 has 16 residues. The germline V gene encodes CDR1 SGDLS and CDR2 YYNGEE. Here the CDR3 reads CASSVQGAGGPDTQYF. The CDR3 DNA reads as TGTGCCAGCAGCGTACAAGGAGCGGGGGGACCAGATACGCAGTATTTT.